This TCR beta chain stems from a study of blood T cell repertoires in COVID-19. Study at large: Collection of acute and convalescent COVID-19 samples took place in the United States, Italy and Spain. The analysed material was cDNA or gDNA that came from T cells, B-cell-depleted T cells, or PBMCs.

V shed 1 base and J 3 bases; nucleotides not matched to a gene: 1. Germline V gene data show CDR1 as SEHNR and CDR2 as FQNEAQ (reference sequence). The CDR3 totals 14 residues. Original data processing: Estimation of nucleated cell counts was performed using reference gene primer amplification. Produced via immunoSEQ multiplex PCR; TCRdb's table is partial and in-frame only. V, J and clone size derive from that table, while D and trimming were established from the DNA sequence. The top ten clones hold roughly an eighth of a sample with roughly 55,000 clones, around 73% of them seen once. The source is a man of 80 years or more with acute or convalescent COVID-19. The chain links TRBV7-9 to TRBJ1-1, with 8 bases that match TRBD1. Material for sequencing was peripheral blood. The CDR3 DNA is TGTGCCAGCAGCTTAGGGACAGGGTACACTGAAGCTTTCTTT. This sequence encodes CASSLGTGYTEAFF.